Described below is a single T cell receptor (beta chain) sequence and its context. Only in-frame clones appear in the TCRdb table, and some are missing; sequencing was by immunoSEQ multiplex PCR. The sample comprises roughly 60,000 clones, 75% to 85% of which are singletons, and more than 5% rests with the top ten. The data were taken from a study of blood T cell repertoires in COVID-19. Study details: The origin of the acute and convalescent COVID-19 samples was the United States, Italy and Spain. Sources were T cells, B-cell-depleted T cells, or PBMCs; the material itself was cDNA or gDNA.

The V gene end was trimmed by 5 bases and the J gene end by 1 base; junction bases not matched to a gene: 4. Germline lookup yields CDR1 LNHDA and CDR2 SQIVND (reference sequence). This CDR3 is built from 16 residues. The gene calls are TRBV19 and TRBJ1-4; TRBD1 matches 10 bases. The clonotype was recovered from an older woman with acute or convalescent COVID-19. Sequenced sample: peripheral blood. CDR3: CASSGGDRGTNEKLFF. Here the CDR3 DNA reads TGTGCCAGTAGTGGGGGGGACAGGGGAACTAATGAAAAACTGTTTTTT.